This T cell receptor beta chain was obtained from a study of control samples from healthy donors and cancer patients. Unmatched junction bases numbered 9, after V lost 3 bases and J lost 0 bases. Germline V gene sequence: CDR1 SGHRS, CDR2 YFSETQ. The length of the CDR3 is 17 residues. Data came from immunoSEQ multiplex PCR; TCRdb stores just in-frame clones and leaves some out. The table includes 110,000 or so clones, approximately 87% detected once. The clonotype originates from a man aged 30-40 years in good health. This sequence joins TRBV5-1 and TRBJ1-3, with 7 bases fitting TRBD1. The sequenced sample was blood. CDR3 nucleotides: TGCGCCAGCAGCTCCGGGACAGCGACTTACTCTGGAAACACCATATATTTT. Translation: CASSSGTATYSGNTIYF.